Sequencing of this TCR beta chain was carried out in a study of response to subunit inactivated influenza vaccine. Germline V gene lookup returns CDR1 MNHEY and CDR2 SMNVEV (reference sequence). This CDR3 spans 15 amino acids. V was shortened by 6 bases and J by 8 bases, with 23 bases between the two germline ends. TCRdb reprocessed the RT-PCR reads via MiXCR and lists one record per CDR3 protein. The data show roughly 570,000 distinct CDR3 sequences, with around 15% seen just once and more than 9.5% held by the top ten. Broader study findings: Authors suggested each seasonal flu vaccination may recruit only limited numbers of new T cells.

This clonotype was found a few times. The antigen is undetermined. The gene calls are TRBV27 and TRBJ2-7, with TRBD1 as a possible D gene (6 bases). This receptor was identified in a man aged 45-65 years who received an inactivated influenza vaccine. Source: PBMCs from blood, taken roughly 12 days after vaccination. CDR3 coding DNA: TGTGCCAGCAGCTTAGACAACCTTGGGACAAGTAAGCAGTACTTC. This sequence encodes CASSLDNLGTSKQYF.